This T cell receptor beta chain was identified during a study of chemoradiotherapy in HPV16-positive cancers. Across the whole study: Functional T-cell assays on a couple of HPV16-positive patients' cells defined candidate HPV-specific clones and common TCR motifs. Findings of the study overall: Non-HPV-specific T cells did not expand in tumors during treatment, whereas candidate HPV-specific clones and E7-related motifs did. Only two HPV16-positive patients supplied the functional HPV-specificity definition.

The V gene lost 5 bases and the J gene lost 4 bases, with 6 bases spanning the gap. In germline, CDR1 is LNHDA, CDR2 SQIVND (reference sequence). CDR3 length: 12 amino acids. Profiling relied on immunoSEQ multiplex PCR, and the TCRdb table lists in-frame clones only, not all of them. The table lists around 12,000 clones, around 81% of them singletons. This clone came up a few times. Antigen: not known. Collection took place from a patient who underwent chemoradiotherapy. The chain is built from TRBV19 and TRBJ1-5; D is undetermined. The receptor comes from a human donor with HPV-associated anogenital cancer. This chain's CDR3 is CASSPLNQPQHF. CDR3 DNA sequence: TGTGCCAGTAGTCCATTAAATCAGCCCCAGCATTTT.